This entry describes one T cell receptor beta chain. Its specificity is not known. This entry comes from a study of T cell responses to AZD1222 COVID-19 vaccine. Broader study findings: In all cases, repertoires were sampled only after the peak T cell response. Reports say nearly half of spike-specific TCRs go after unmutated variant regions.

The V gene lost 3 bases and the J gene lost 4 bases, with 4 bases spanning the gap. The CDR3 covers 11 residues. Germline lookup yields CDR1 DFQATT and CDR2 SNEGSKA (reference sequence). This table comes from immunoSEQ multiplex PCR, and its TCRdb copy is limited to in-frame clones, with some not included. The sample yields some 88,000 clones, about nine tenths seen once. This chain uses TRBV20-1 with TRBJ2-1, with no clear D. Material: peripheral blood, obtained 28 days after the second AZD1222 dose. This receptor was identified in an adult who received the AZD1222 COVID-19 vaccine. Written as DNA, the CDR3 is TGCAGTGCTAGGGGATACAATGAGCAGTTCTTC. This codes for CSARGYNEQFF.